These 19 T cell receptor beta chains were all obtained from the same sample, sequenced in a study. TCRdb passed the 5' RACE reads through MiXCR, listing each CDR3 protein once. The sample has roughly 50,000 distinct CDR3 sequences; 24% are singletons. The sample was tumor-infiltrating naive CD4+ T cells sorted from the breast tumor. Subset of the sample: naive CD4+ T cells, CD4+CD45RA+CD25-. These receptors were obtained from a female donor with breast cancer.

V and J are TRBV20-1 and TRBJ1-1; D is uncertain. The CDR3 is 14 residues long. V was pared by 3 bases and J by 3 bases, with 14 bases between. Per germline, CDR1 DFQATT and CDR2 SNEGSKA (reference sequence). CDR3 DNA: TGCAGTGCTAGGGAAAACAGTGTCGACACTGAAGCTTTCTTT. Amino acids: CSARENSVDTEAFF.

This clonotype was detected only a few times. CDR3: CASSQVKGLAGVGTYEQYF. The CDR3 DNA follows: TGCGCCAGCAGCCAAGTGAAGGGACTAGCGGGAGTAGGGACCTACGAGCAGTACTTC. The J gene is TRBJ2-7, the V gene TRBV4-1; the match to TRBD2 covers 14 bases. V was clipped by 1 base and J by 2 bases; unmatched bases: 10. This CDR3 contains 19 residues. Per germline, CDR1 MGHRA and CDR2 YSYEKL.

There are a few counts of this clonotype. The chain is built from TRBV9 and TRBJ1-2, with D maybe TRBD1 (6 bases). CDR1 SGDLS and CDR2 YYNGEE come from the germline V gene. The length of the CDR3 is 15 residues. V lost 3 bases and J lost 8, with 20 bases in between. The CDR3 sequence is CASSAFGRGESGYTF. CDR3 coding DNA: TGTGCCAGCAGCGCCTTTGGCAGGGGAGAGAGCGGCTACACCTTC.

This chain joins TRBV12-3 or TRBV12-4 and TRBJ1-2; D remains unclear. V lost 3 bases to trimming and J lost 0 bases, with 5 bases between them. This CDR3 has 13 amino acids. The CDR3 sequence: CASSFAANYGYTF. CDR3 in DNA: TGTGCCAGCAGTTTTGCGGCTAACTATGGCTACACCTTC.

The table lists this clonotype with a few counts. At one end, the junction sequence differs from germline, possibly due to a read error. The gene calls are TRBV6-5 and TRBJ1-1; no definite D call. Germline CDR1 and CDR2: MNHEY and SVGAGI. The CDR3 runs to 16 residues. The CDR3 protein is CASSYSRTVKNTEASF. CDR3 coding DNA: TGTGCCAGCAGTTACTCGAGAACCGTTAAGAACACTGAAGCTTCCTTT.

J is TRBJ2-1 and V is TRBV6-1, with a possible D match to TRBD1 (6 bases). Trimming shortened V by 6 bases and J by 0 bases, and 12 bases separated the two germline ends. This CDR3 comprises 15 residues. CDR1 is MNHNS, CDR2 SASEGT, per germline. CDR3 nucleotide sequence: TGTGCCAGCAGAACCACAGGGAGCTCCTACAATGAGCAGTTCTTC. It is translated as CASRTTGSSYNEQFF.

In this sample, this clonotype turned up a few times. This chain links TRBV28 with TRBJ2-6; no reliable D call. V lost 4 bases to trimming and J lost 4 bases, with 5 bases between them. This CDR3 contains 13 residues. Germline-derived CDR1 and CDR2 are MDHEN and SYDVKM. CDR3 sequence (DNA): TGTGCCAGCAGTTATGCGGGGGCCAACGTCCTGACTTTC. This sequence encodes CASSYAGANVLTF.

This sequence joins TRBV5-1 and TRBJ1-4; a weak D match, TRBD1 (6 bases). This CDR3 has 16 residues. CDR1 SGHRS and CDR2 YFSETQ come from the germline V gene. The V end was cut by 2 bases, the J end by 8 bases, with 19 bases between. The CDR3, as DNA: TGCGCCAGCAGCTTCGGAGGAAGGCAGGGGTGGGAAAAACTGTTTTTT. Translated: CASSFGGRQGWEKLFF.

The chain joins TRBV20-1 to TRBJ1-2, with D uncertain. This CDR3 region has 13 residues. V dropped 6 bases and J dropped 7 bases, with 18 bases sitting between them. Germline V gives CDR1 DFQATT, CDR2 SNEGSKA (reference sequence). The CDR3 DNA is TGCAGTGCCCCCCTGTACGGCGGGTTTGGCTACACCTTC. It translates to CSAPLYGGFGYTF.

This clonotype was counted many times. The chain recombines TRBV27 with TRBJ2-3; a weak D match, TRBD1 (5 bases). This CDR3 region has 15 residues. The V and J ends lost 6 bases and 3 bases respectively, with 16 bases between them. Germline V gives CDR1 MNHEY, CDR2 SMNVEV (reference sequence). CDR3 loop: CASRGWGAGTDTQYF. The CDR3 DNA reads as TGTGCCAGCAGGGGATGGGGCGCCGGGACAGATACGCAGTATTTT.

On this clonotype itself: The junction differs from germline at one of its ends, possibly a read error. The V and J genes are TRBV12-3 or TRBV12-4 and TRBJ2-2, with 12 nucleotides matching TRBD2. The CDR3 is 15 residues long. The CDR3 here is CASTLAGGLTEELFF. CDR3 DNA: TGTGCCAGCACCCTAGCGGGAGGGCTGACCGAGGAGCTGTTTTTT.

V is TRBV12-3 or TRBV12-4 and J is TRBJ2-1, with 7 bases matching TRBD2. The CDR3 is 15 residues long. V lost 2 bases, J lost 7 bases, and 8 bases stayed unmatched. For the CDR3, the DNA is TGTGCCAGCAGTTTAAGGTGGCGGGAGTGGAATGAGCAGTTCTTC. Translating it yields CASSLRWREWNEQFF.

Only a few counts were recorded for this clonotype. The rearrangement uses TRBV29-1 and TRBJ2-3; D remains ambiguous. V shed 5 bases and J shed 0 bases, with 6 bases lying between them. CDR3 length: 12 amino acids. Germline loops: CDR1 SQVTM, CDR2 ANQGSEA. The chain's CDR3 is CSVFTSTDTQYF. CDR3 in DNA: TGCAGCGTTTTCACTAGCACAGATACGCAGTATTTT.

This clonotype was observed a few times. V gene TRBV20-1 combines with J gene TRBJ2-4, with 7 bases aligning to TRBD2. Germline V CDR1 and CDR2: DFQATT, SNEGSKA (reference sequence). The V gene end was trimmed by 2 bases and the J gene end by 2 bases; junction bases not matched to a gene: 9. The CDR3 has 16 amino acids. The CDR3 sequence: CSARPPSGGSKNIQYF. Here the CDR3 DNA reads TGCAGTGCTAGACCTCCTAGCGGAGGGTCCAAAAACATTCAGTACTTC.

This clonotype was counted at least ten times. Compared with germline, one end of the junction differs, possibly owing to a read error. The gene calls are TRBV7-7 and TRBJ2-5; TRBD2 aligns across 11 bases. From germline, CDR1 is SSHAT and CDR2 FNYEAQ (reference sequence). The CDR3 sequence is 15 residues long. CDR3 nucleotides: TGTGCTAGCAGCACTCAACTAGCGGGGGTGGAGACCCAGTACTTC. Translating gives CASSTQLAGVETQYF.

This clonotype showed up many times. The chain employs TRBV20-1 and TRBJ1-2; 8 nucleotides agree with TRBD1. This CDR3 region has 12 residues. Trimming at V came to 6 bases and at J to 8 bases, leaving 8 bases not matched to a gene. The germline CDR1 and CDR2 sequences are DFQATT and SNEGSKA (reference sequence). The CDR3 is CSAGTGAIGYTF. CDR3 in DNA: TGCAGTGCAGGGACAGGAGCTATAGGCTACACCTTC.

The rearrangement joins TRBV4-2 to TRBJ1-1; weak D call: TRBD1 (6 bases). The CDR3 is 16 residues long. Trimming removed 7 bases from V and 1 base from J, with 19 bases in between. The germline CDR1 and CDR2 sequences are LGHNA and YNFKEQ. The CDR3 nucleotides read TGTGCCAGCACCCGGAGGGGACAAACCTCGAACACTGAAGCTTTCTTT. The encoded protein is CASTRRGQTSNTEAFF.

The V gene is TRBV12-5, the J gene TRBJ2-7, with 13 bases fitting TRBD2. V was clipped by 6 bases and J by 2 bases; unmatched bases: 4. This CDR3 region has 15 residues. The germline V gene encodes CDR1 LGHNT and CDR2 FRNRAP. The CDR3 protein is CASGKLAGGPYEQYF. For the CDR3, the DNA is TGTGCTAGTGGCAAACTAGCGGGAGGGCCCTACGAGCAGTACTTC.

This clonotype was picked up one time. This CDR3 fails to terminate in the conserved phenylalanine or tryptophan, so it likely reflects a read error. V gene TRBV3-1 combines with J gene TRBJ2-1, with D possibly being TRBD2 (5 bases). In germline, CDR1 is LGHDT, CDR2 YNNKEL (reference sequence). CDR3 length equals 14 residues. This CDR3 is CASSQSGNFNGQFL. As DNA, the CDR3 is TGTGCCAGCAGCCAATCGGGGAACTTCAATGGGCAGTTCCTC.